The TCR beta chain under discussion was sequenced for a study of blood T cell repertoires in COVID-19. Study-level background: The United States, Italy and Spain supplied acute and convalescent COVID-19 samples. Nucleic acid was either cDNA or gDNA, and it came from T cells, B-cell-depleted T cells, or PBMCs.

The CDR3 loop spans 14 amino acids. The trim removed 4 bases at V and 4 bases at J, leaving 5 bases unmatched. Germline loops: CDR1 SGHNT, CDR2 YYREEE (reference sequence). Membership in each cohort depended on participant-reported clinical history. Recovered status applied to Cohort 3 donors who had two consecutive negative PCRs. It also applied to those with clearance or with symptom resolution. Method: immunoSEQ multiplex PCR; TCRdb's copy keeps in-frame clones and lacks some. The sample holds about 290,000 clones, 75% to 90% seen once. The J gene is TRBJ2-4, the V gene TRBV5-4, with TRBD1 matching over 7 bases. Specimen: PBMCs or T cells enriched from blood (not recorded which). The sequence was collected from a woman aged 40 to 50 who had recovered from COVID-19. The CDR3 DNA follows: TGTGCCAGCAGCGGATGGGACAGTAAAAACATTCAGTACTTC. Protein sequence: CASSGWDSKNIQYF.